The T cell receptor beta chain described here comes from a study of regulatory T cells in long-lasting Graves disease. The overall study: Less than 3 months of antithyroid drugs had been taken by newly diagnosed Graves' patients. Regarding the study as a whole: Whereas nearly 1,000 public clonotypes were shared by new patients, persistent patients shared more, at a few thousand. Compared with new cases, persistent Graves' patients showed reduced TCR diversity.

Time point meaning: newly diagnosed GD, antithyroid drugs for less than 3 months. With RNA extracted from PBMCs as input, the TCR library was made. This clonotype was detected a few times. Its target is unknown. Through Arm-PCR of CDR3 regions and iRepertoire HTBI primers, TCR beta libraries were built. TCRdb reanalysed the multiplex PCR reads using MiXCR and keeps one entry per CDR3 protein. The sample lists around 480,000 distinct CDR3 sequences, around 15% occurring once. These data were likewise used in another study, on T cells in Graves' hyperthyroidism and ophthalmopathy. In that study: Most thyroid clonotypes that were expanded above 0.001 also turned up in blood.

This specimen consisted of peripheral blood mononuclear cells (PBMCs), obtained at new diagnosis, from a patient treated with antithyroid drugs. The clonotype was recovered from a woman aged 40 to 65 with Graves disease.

The CDR3 reads CASSLGGNGHTGELFF. CDR3 DNA sequence: TGTGCCAGCAGCTTAGGAGGCAACGGACACACCGGGGAGCTGTTTTTT. The chain employs TRBV11-2 and TRBJ2-2; D is ambiguous. V dropped 1 base and J dropped 3 bases, with 12 bases sitting between them. The germline CDR1 and CDR2 sequences are SGHAT and FQNNGV. The CDR3 spans 16 residues.